This T cell receptor (beta chain) comes out of a study of cytotoxic CD8 clonotypes in ibrutinib-treated CLL. Overall study: Recorded responses included approximately 24 partial and 2 complete; following median approximately 68 months, approximately 14 stayed remitted and around twelve progressed.

Whole-study findings and limits: Public clonotypes proved infrequent, and on treatment they shrank or remained steady. Samples from sustained-remission and progressing patients were taken at different times. Clonality correlated strongly with circulating CD8+ T cells and exceeded age-matched healthy donors at baseline.

TCRdb's table, derived via immunoSEQ multiplex PCR, lists solely in-frame clones and lacks some. This repertoire shows 130,000 or so clones, roughly 80% found once; its top ten account for less than 30%. A note on this clone: Its antigen is as yet unknown.

Germline V gene lookup returns CDR1 LNHDA and CDR2 SQIVND (reference sequence). The CDR3 length is 15 residues. The V end lost 5 bases, the J end lost 0 bases, and 13 bases lay between the germline ends. The starting material was PBMCs, obtained after 12 months of ibrutinib treatment. This rearrangement joins TRBV19 to TRBJ1-1; TRBD1 might be the D (6 bases). The sequence came from a human donor with chronic lymphocytic leukemia. The CDR3 nucleotides are TGTGCCAGTAGTGCGCTACAGGGTATGAACACTGAAGCTTTCTTT. Its protein product is CASSALQGMNTEAFF.